This T cell receptor beta chain stems from a study of blood T cell repertoires in COVID-19. Ten or more counts support this clone. V was pared by 7 bases and J by 7 bases, with 14 bases between. Germline V gene data show CDR1 as SEHNR and CDR2 as FQNEAQ (reference sequence). CDR3 length: 13 amino acids. Generated by immunoSEQ multiplex PCR, the TCRdb table keeps only in-frame clones and is missing some. The table lists around 70,000 clones, 65% to 85% of them singletons. The specimen sequenced was peripheral blood. The chain has TRBV7-9 and TRBJ2-1; no definite D call. The TCR comes from a man aged 50 to 60 with COVID-19, enrolled during active disease. CDR3 region: CASNPGGANEQFF. Here the CDR3 DNA reads TGTGCCAGCAACCCCGGCGGAGCTAATGAGCAGTTCTTC.